A selection of T cell receptor beta chains follows, all from one sample in a study of T cell changes during pregnancy in multiple sclerosis. Method: immunoSEQ multiplex PCR; TCRdb's copy keeps in-frame clones and lacks some. The profile shows about 34,000 clones, 80% to 90% of them singletons. The sequenced sample was CD8+ T cells from peripheral blood mononuclear cells, obtained in the third trimester of pregnancy. Receptors originate from a female donor with multiple sclerosis, enrolled in a pregnancy study. Each CDR3 is given with its conserved first and last residue. Each record gives: CDR3 length, clone size, J gene, V gene, CDR3 protein. Clone size, where shown, is once, few, many, or a class for clones that have expanded.

CDR3 length: 13; clone size: -; J gene: TRBJ2-2; V gene: TRBV4-1; CDR3 protein: CASSRGVGGELFF
CDR3 length: 19; clone size: -; J gene: TRBJ2-1; V gene: TRBV6-1; CDR3 protein: CASSVGQGEVISSYNEQFF
CDR3 length: 14; clone size: -; J gene: TRBJ2-7; V gene: TRBV4-3; CDR3 protein: CASSQGQESYEQYF
CDR3 length: 14; clone size: -; J gene: TRBJ2-7; V gene: TRBV27; CDR3 protein: CASSPLGQGDEQYF
CDR3 length: 17; clone size: -; J gene: TRBJ2-2; V gene: TRBV7-2; CDR3 protein: CASSWPGQTYNTGELFF
CDR3 length: 13; clone size: -; J gene: TRBJ1-2; V gene: TRBV7-3; CDR3 protein: CASSPGQYYGYTF
CDR3 length: 15; clone size: -; J gene: TRBJ2-1; V gene: TRBV30; CDR3 protein: CAWRKGGFRYAEQFF
CDR3 length: 13; clone size: few; J gene: TRBJ1-1; V gene: TRBV4-3; CDR3 protein: CASSLTGNTEAFF
CDR3 length: 15; clone size: -; J gene: TRBJ2-3; V gene: TRBV29-1; CDR3 protein: CSVSGGAGYTDTQYF
CDR3 length: 14; clone size: -; J gene: TRBJ2-7; V gene: TRBV7-6; CDR3 protein: CASSLLDSSYEQYF
CDR3 length: 15; clone size: once; J gene: TRBJ2-5; V gene: TRBV9; CDR3 protein: CASSVSGAGGETQYF
CDR3 length: 11; clone size: once; J gene: TRBJ2-1; V gene: TRBV30; CDR3 protein: CAGFVRDEQFF
CDR3 length: 15; clone size: -; J gene: TRBJ2-7; V gene: TRBV2; CDR3 protein: CASSGGQGQGYEQYF
CDR3 length: 17; clone size: -; J gene: TRBJ1-4; V gene: TRBV7-7; CDR3 protein: CASSSWTGWSQDEKLFF
CDR3 length: 16; clone size: -; J gene: TRBJ2-3; V gene: TRBV7-3; CDR3 protein: CASSLSSGGRTDTQYF
CDR3 length: 16; clone size: -; J gene: TRBJ1-1; V gene: TRBV4-3; CDR3 protein: CASSQDQAGGAAEAFF
CDR3 length: 16; clone size: -; J gene: TRBJ1-2; V gene: TRBV5-1; CDR3 protein: CASSLGFGLENYGYTF
CDR3 length: 14; clone size: -; J gene: TRBJ1-2; V gene: TRBV7-9; CDR3 protein: CASSQTGGRNGYTF
CDR3 length: 19; clone size: -; J gene: TRBJ2-6; V gene: TRBV7-3; CDR3 protein: CASSPMGGVPYSGANVLTF
CDR3 length: 14; clone size: -; J gene: TRBJ2-7; V gene: TRBV5-1; CDR3 protein: CASSSGTGGYEQYF
CDR3 length: 12; clone size: -; J gene: TRBJ2-7; V gene: TRBV5-1; CDR3 protein: CASSLLGVEQYF
CDR3 length: 16; clone size: -; J gene: TRBJ2-5; V gene: TRBV25-1; CDR3 protein: CASRQPYYTNRETQYF
CDR3 length: 15; clone size: -; J gene: TRBJ1-2; V gene: TRBV4-3; CDR3 protein: CASSQERTGTYGYTF
CDR3 length: 16; clone size: -; J gene: TRBJ2-2; V gene: TRBV21-1; CDR3 protein: CASTPPGGPDTGELFF
CDR3 length: 15; clone size: -; J gene: TRBJ2-7; V gene: TRBV19; CDR3 protein: CASSPDRGDYYEQYF
CDR3 length: 18; clone size: -; J gene: TRBJ2-3; V gene: TRBV27; CDR3 protein: CASSSHFSGTSGVDTQYF
CDR3 length: 15; clone size: -; J gene: TRBJ1-2; V gene: TRBV9; CDR3 protein: CASSPGGGANYGYTF
CDR3 length: 15; clone size: -; J gene: TRBJ2-1; V gene: TRBV7-2; CDR3 protein: CASSVRLAEGYEQFF
CDR3 length: 15; clone size: -; J gene: TRBJ2-5; V gene: TRBV6-5; CDR3 protein: CASTQGQGAGETQYF
CDR3 length: 19; clone size: -; J gene: TRBJ2-3; V gene: TRBV7-2; CDR3 protein: CASSDPEGSGGGAGDTQYF
CDR3 length: 13; clone size: -; J gene: TRBJ1-2; V gene: TRBV4-1; CDR3 protein: CASSQREGGGYTF
CDR3 length: 12; clone size: -; J gene: TRBJ1-2; V gene: TRBV27; CDR3 protein: CASKAVNYGYTF
CDR3 length: 14; clone size: -; J gene: TRBJ1-2; V gene: TRBV7-8; CDR3 protein: CASSLGQGVKVYTF
CDR3 length: 15; clone size: once; J gene: TRBJ2-3; V gene: TRBV9; CDR3 protein: CASSKAGGDTDTQYF
CDR3 length: 15; clone size: -; J gene: TRBJ1-1; V gene: TRBV9; CDR3 protein: CASSVLREADTEAFF
CDR3 length: 15; clone size: -; J gene: TRBJ2-1; V gene: TRBV9; CDR3 protein: CASSVSRGTWNEQFF
CDR3 length: 11; clone size: -; J gene: TRBJ1-2; V gene: TRBV9; CDR3 protein: CASSTGYGYTF
CDR3 length: 16; clone size: -; J gene: TRBJ2-2; V gene: TRBV2; CDR3 protein: CASSVYRGRGTGELFF
CDR3 length: 16; clone size: -; J gene: TRBJ2-7; V gene: TRBV27; CDR3 protein: CASSPSSGAVSYEQYF
CDR3 length: 14; clone size: -; J gene: TRBJ2-1; V gene: TRBV27; CDR3 protein: CASSLTGPGNEQFF
CDR3 length: 14; clone size: many; J gene: TRBJ2-7; V gene: TRBV10-3; CDR3 protein: CAISEPDRGNEQYF
CDR3 length: 11; clone size: once; J gene: TRBJ1-1; V gene: TRBV20-1; CDR3 protein: CSAPTNTEAFF
CDR3 length: 16; clone size: -; J gene: TRBJ1-4; V gene: TRBV7-6; CDR3 protein: CASSFWGENANEKLFF